Each of the 32 T cell receptor beta chains below was sequenced from the same sample in a study of blood T cell repertoires in COVID-19. TCRdb keeps only in-frame clones here, not all; method: immunoSEQ multiplex PCR. The sample has 200,000 to 300,000 clones, 70% to 90% seen once. The sample taken for sequencing was peripheral blood. These TCRs come from a woman in her fifties or sixties with active or convalescent COVID-19.

This clone is a singleton in its sample. CDR3 loop: CASSDRGAYSPLHF. The CDR3 DNA reads TGTGCCAGCAGTGACAGGGGCGCTTATTCACCCCTCCACTTT. This chain connects TRBV6-1 to TRBJ1-6, with a weak D call TRBD1 (6 bases). Germline loops: CDR1 MNHNS, CDR2 SASEGT. There are 14 residues in the CDR3. V was shortened by 3 bases and J by 8 bases, with 11 bases between the two germline ends.

The CDR3 is CASSLSSRTGVEKLFF. CDR3 coding DNA: TGTGCCAGCAGCTTGTCTAGCCGGACAGGGGTTGAAAAACTGTTTTTT. V is TRBV5-4 and J is TRBJ1-4; 9 bases line up with TRBD1. CDR1 is SGHNT and CDR2 is YYREEE in the germline V gene (reference sequence). The CDR3 has 16 amino acids. The V and J ends lost 1 base and 7 bases, in that order; junction bases with no gene match: 8.

With respect to this clone: Different DNA sequences within this sample yield the same CDR3. The chain joins TRBV18 to TRBJ1-1; D gene unclear. Trimming left V 2 bases short and J 0 bases short, with 4 bases between. This CDR3 has 13 amino acids. Germline V gene sequence: CDR1 KGHSH, CDR2 LQKENI. CDR3 nucleotide sequence: TGTGCCAGCTCACCAGGCTTGAACACTGAAGCTTTCTTT. The encoded protein is CASSPGLNTEAFF.

This clone was detected a few times. The chain links TRBV11-2 to TRBJ1-3; 10 bases match TRBD1. Germline V gene sequence: CDR1 SGHAT, CDR2 FQNNGV. CDR3 size: 16 residues. Losses at the gene ends were 4 bases for V and 0 bases for J; bases not matched to a gene: 3. The CDR3 loop reads CASSSGQGSSGNTIYF. CDR3 coding DNA: TGTGCCAGCAGCTCGGGACAGGGGAGCTCTGGAAACACCATATATTTT. Supplemented by reference TRBV11-2 and TRBJ1-3, the full variable domain reads EAGVAQSPRYKIIEKRQSVAFWCNPISGHATLYWYQQILGQGPKLLIQFQNNGVVDDSQLPKDRFSAERLKGVDSTLKIQPAKLEDSAVYLCASSSGQGSSGNTIYFGEGSWLTVV.

The V and J genes are TRBV5-1 and TRBJ2-6; 10 bases are shared with TRBD1. The J segment lost 4 bases and the V segment lost 0 bases, leaving 1 base of the junction unmatched. This CDR3 contains 16 residues. Germline V gives CDR1 SGHRS, CDR2 YFSETQ. Written as DNA, the CDR3 is TGCGCCAGCAGCTTGGGACAGGGGGCCGGGGCCAACGTCCTGACTTTC. Its protein product is CASSLGQGAGANVLTF.

The CDR3 coding sequence is TGCGCCAGCAGCCCCGTGGAGGGTGGGGCCAACGTCCTGACTTTC. Protein product: CASSPVEGGANVLTF. The rearrangement joins TRBV5-1 to TRBJ2-6, with a possible D match to TRBD2 (6 bases). Trimming removed 4 bases at V and 3 bases at J, with 11 bases between. Germline-derived CDR1 and CDR2 are SGHRS and YFSETQ. The CDR3 totals 15 residues.

J is TRBJ2-1 and V is TRBV27; 8 nucleotides line up with TRBD2. V lost 8 bases to trimming and J lost 2 bases; unmatched junction nucleotides: 11. The CDR3 length is 16 residues. Germline CDR1 MNHEY, CDR2 SMNVEV (reference sequence). The CDR3 nucleotides read TGTGCCAGCGGCCTCCCCGGGAGGGTTACCTACAATGAGCAGTTCTTC. Encoded protein: CASGLPGRVTYNEQFF.

The CDR3 DNA follows: TGTGCCAGCAGCTGGGGGGACAATGAAAAACTGTTTTTT. It encodes CASSWGDNEKLFF. V gene TRBV7-9 combines with J gene TRBJ1-4; perhaps TRBD1 as D (5 bases). With 4 bases removed from V and 5 bases from J, the gap between germline ends came to 8 bases. This CDR3 has 13 residues. The V gene's germline CDR1 is SEHNR and CDR2 FQNEAQ (reference sequence).

The rearrangement uses TRBV18 and TRBJ2-6; 8 nucleotides match TRBD1. The CDR3 is made up of 17 amino acids. The germline V gene has CDR1 KGHSH and CDR2 LQKENI. Trimming took 3 bases from V and 0 from J; bases not matched to a gene: 4. The CDR3 loop is CASSPGQVSSGANVLTF. CDR3 DNA sequence: TGTGCCAGCTCACCGGGACAGGTTAGCTCTGGGGCCAACGTCCTGACTTTC.

The rearrangement links TRBV28 to TRBJ2-1, with 10 bases aligning to TRBD1. V dropped 5 bases and J dropped 7; count of bases not matched to a gene: 8. Germline CDR1 is MDHEN and CDR2 is SYDVKM. CDR3 length: 15 amino acids. The CDR3 sequence is CASSPRQGALNEQFF. The CDR3 DNA reads TGTGCCAGCAGTCCCCGACAGGGGGCGCTGAATGAGCAGTTCTTC.

The rearrangement joins TRBV7-2 to TRBJ1-1, with TRBD1 identical over 8 bases. Germline V lookup: CDR1 SGHTA, CDR2 FQGNSA. The CDR3 runs to 12 residues. Trimming cost V 5 bases and J 5 bases; bases outside gene matches: 1. DNA for the CDR3: TGTGCCAGCAGCACAGGGGGTACTGAAGCTTTCTTT. Its translation: CASSTGGTEAFF.

This clone was observed a handful of times. The chain carries TRBV7-8 and TRBJ1-1; 8 bases map to TRBD1. J lost 11 bases, V lost 2 bases, and 13 bases had no gene match. The CDR3 runs 15 residues. Germline lookup yields CDR1 SGHVS and CDR2 FQNEAQ. This chain's CDR3 is CASSLQMTGVVEAFF. The CDR3 DNA reads TGTGCCAGCAGCTTACAGATGACAGGGGTCGTTGAGGCTTTCTTT.

The chain joins TRBV5-6 to TRBJ1-3; D is undetermined. Trimming took off 4 bases at V and 8 bases at J, with 13 bases between the two ends. Per the germline V gene, CDR1 is SGHDT and CDR2 is YYEEEE. The length of the CDR3 is 13 residues. The CDR3 DNA follows: TGTGCCAGCAGCCTAAGAATGTTAGACACCATATATTTT. This gives the protein CASSLRMLDTIYF.

V and J are TRBV2 and TRBJ1-1, with D perhaps matching TRBD1 (6 bases). CDR3 length: 15 residues. The V gene lost 3 bases and the J gene lost 8 bases, with 19 bases spanning the gap. Germline lookup yields CDR1 SNHLY and CDR2 FYNNEI. The CDR3: CASSEGILQGGEAFF. CDR3 nucleotides: TGTGCCAGCAGTGAGGGTATTTTACAGGGCGGGGAAGCTTTCTTT.

The gene calls are TRBV11-3 and TRBJ2-5, with 8 nucleotides matching TRBD1. V shed 1 base and J 3 bases; nucleotides not matched to a gene: 4. Germline CDR1 SGHNT, CDR2 YENEEA. The CDR3 runs 15 residues. CDR3 DNA: TGTGCCAGCAGCTTAGGGGGGACAGGAAAAGAGACCCAGTACTTC. Translating gives CASSLGGTGKETQYF.

The genes are TRBV5-1 and TRBJ2-7; 7 nucleotides agree with TRBD2. The CDR3 covers 13 residues. V was pared by 4 bases and J by 1 base, with 2 bases of the junction left unmatched. Germline V lookup: CDR1 SGHRS, CDR2 YFSETQ. The CDR3 DNA sequence: TGCGCCAGCAGCGCTAGCGGATCCTACGAGCAGTACTTC. Amino acids: CASSASGSYEQYF.

The V gene is TRBV2, the J gene TRBJ1-5; the match to TRBD1 covers 9 bases. Germline trimming cut 7 bases from V and 2 bases from J; bases unmatched to any gene: 9. The CDR3 is made up of 16 amino acids. Germline CDR1 reads SNHLY; CDR2 reads FYNNEI. CDR3 coding DNA: TGTGCCAGCATCCAGGACAGGGGTTATCGCAATCAGCCCCAGCATTTT. Protein sequence: CASIQDRGYRNQPQHF.

This chain links TRBV5-4 with TRBJ1-6; D gene uncertain. This CDR3 contains 15 residues. Germline CDR1 and CDR2: SGHNT and YYREEE (reference sequence). V dropped 0 bases and J dropped 7 bases, with 11 bases sitting between them. The CDR3, as DNA: TGTGCCAGCAGCTTGGCTGAGGGTGTAAATTCACCCCTCCACTTT. It codes for CASSLAEGVNSPLHF.

The chain couples TRBV9 to TRBJ2-7; a possible D gene is TRBD2 (6 bases). V lost 0 bases to trimming and J lost 6 bases, with 16 bases between them. This CDR3 is 15 amino acids long. Per the germline V gene, CDR1 is SGDLS and CDR2 is YYNGEE. DNA for the CDR3: TGTGCCAGCAGCGTAGTTGGAGGTGCGGGGTCCGAGCAGTACTTC. Its protein product is CASSVVGGAGSEQYF.

J is TRBJ2-4 and V is TRBV6-5; D perhaps matches TRBD1 (6 bases). Germline V lookup: CDR1 MNHEY, CDR2 SVGAGI. Trimming took off 9 bases at V and 9 bases at J, with 21 bases between the two ends. This CDR3 is built from 14 residues. The DNA for the CDR3 is TGTGCCAGTACCGGACAGTACGCATCCGGCATTCAGTACTTC. As protein: CASTGQYASGIQYF.

The chain is built from TRBV28 and TRBJ2-3; D ambiguous. Germline CDR1 is MDHEN and CDR2 is SYDVKM. The CDR3 runs to 14 residues. The V and J ends lost 4 bases and 0 bases respectively, with 8 bases between them. As DNA, the CDR3 is TGTGCCAGCAGTTACGGAGCTAGCACAGATACGCAGTATTTT. Amino acids: CASSYGASTDTQYF.

V usage is TRBV10-3 and J usage is TRBJ1-1, with 7 bases aligning to TRBD1. This CDR3 has 13 residues. V lost 3 bases to trimming and J lost 4 bases; unmatched junction nucleotides: 2. The germline V gene encodes CDR1 ENHRY and CDR2 SYGVKD. The CDR3 nucleotides are TGTGCCATCAGTGATTCAGGGGGCACTGAAGCTTTCTTT. This sequence encodes CAISDSGGTEAFF.

This rearrangement joins TRBV9 to TRBJ1-4; the D gene is possibly TRBD1 (5 bases). This CDR3 is built from 15 residues. From germline, CDR1 is SGDLS and CDR2 YYNGEE. The V end was cut by 0 bases, the J end by 8 bases, with 14 bases between. CDR3 sequence: CASSVEAGMREKLFF. The CDR3 nucleotides read TGTGCCAGCAGCGTAGAGGCAGGGATGAGGGAAAAACTGTTTTTT. Based on the CDR3 plus reference TRBV9 and TRBJ1-4, the full variable domain is DSGVTQTPKHLITATGQRVTLRCSPRSGDLSVYWYQQSLDQGLQFLIQYYNGEERAKGNILERFSAQQFPDLHSELNLSSLELGDSALYFCASSVEAGMREKLFFGSGTQLSVL.

The V and J genes are TRBV29-1 and TRBJ2-7; TRBD2 agrees at 10 bases. CDR1 is SQVTM and CDR2 is ANQGSEA in the germline V gene. J gave up 0 bases and V 6 bases, and 2 bases lay outside the gene matches. The CDR3 is 13 residues long. The CDR3 nucleotides are TGCAGCGTAACTAGCGGGGCCTCCTACGAGCAGTACTTC. This translates into CSVTSGASYEQYF.

The chain has TRBV6-5 and TRBJ2-2, with D maybe TRBD2 (5 bases). V lost 2 bases, J lost 5 bases, and 9 bases lay in between. Germline-derived CDR1 and CDR2 are MNHEY and SVGAGI. The CDR3 sequence is 14 residues long. The CDR3 DNA reads as TGTGCCAGCAGTTACGCCGGGATAACCGGGGAGCTGTTTTTT. Translating it yields CASSYAGITGELFF.

The chain uses TRBV21-1 and TRBJ2-7; the table calls TRBD2, which could not be checked here. TRBV21-1 is assigned pseudogene status. The CDR3 sequence is 20 residues long. DNA of the CDR3: TGTGCCAGCAGTCTTACTCCGGGACGCCTGACTAGCGGAGGTCTACCCGAGCAGTACTTC. Protein: CASSLTPGRLTSGGLPEQYF.

The chain carries TRBV6-5 and TRBJ1-4, with TRBD1 as a possible D gene (6 bases). CDR1 MNHEY and CDR2 SVGAGI come from the germline V gene. The CDR3 is made up of 15 amino acids. V was cut by 0 bases and J by 8 bases, with 13 bases left in between. CDR3 region: CASSYSSGTKEKLFF. The CDR3 DNA sequence: TGTGCCAGCAGTTACTCGAGTGGGACAAAAGAAAAACTGTTTTTT.

The CDR3 reads CAWSGKGAEKLFF. CDR3 in DNA: TGTGCCTGGAGTGGGAAAGGGGCTGAAAAACTGTTTTTT. The genes are TRBV30 and TRBJ1-4; weak D call: TRBD1 (5 bases). Trimming pared 1 base from V and 7 bases from J, leaving 10 bases between. This CDR3 spans 13 amino acids. The V gene's germline CDR1 is GTSNPN and CDR2 SVGIG (reference sequence).

The V call is TRBV11-3, the J call TRBJ2-7; TRBD2 might be the D (5 bases). Per germline, CDR1 SGHNT and CDR2 YENEEA. The V and J ends lost 2 bases and 3 bases respectively, with 8 bases between them. This CDR3 spans 13 amino acids. The CDR3 is CASSLSRDYEQYF. The CDR3 nucleotides read TGTGCCAGCAGCTTATCCCGGGACTACGAGCAGTACTTC.

This clone was seen once. The chain carries TRBV29-1 and TRBJ1-2; 12 bases map to TRBD1. CDR1 is SQVTM, CDR2 ANQGSEA, per germline. The length of the CDR3 is 14 residues. Germline trimming cut 6 bases from V and 6 bases from J; bases unmatched to any gene: 8. CDR3 protein: CSVAGTGGVDGYTF. The CDR3 DNA sequence: TGCAGCGTCGCCGGGACAGGGGGCGTCGATGGCTACACCTTC.

This clone was detected only a few times. Different DNA sequences within this sample yield the same CDR3. The J gene is TRBJ1-5, the V gene TRBV11-2; D is undetermined. The CDR3 has 13 residues. Trimming pared 0 bases from V and 5 bases from J, leaving 5 bases between. Germline V gene sequence: CDR1 SGHAT, CDR2 FQNNGV. DNA of the CDR3: TGTGCCAGCAGCTTAGATCGGGATCAGCCCCAGCATTTT. Amino acid sequence: CASSLDRDQPQHF.

This clone has only one observation. The chain is built from TRBV14 and TRBJ2-1, with D possibly being TRBD2 (6 bases). V was clipped by 2 bases and J by 7 bases, with 12 bases between them. Germline V lookup: CDR1 SGHDN, CDR2 FVKESK. The CDR3 length is 14 residues. The CDR3 here is CASSQQQGRNEQFF. Written as DNA, the CDR3 is TGTGCCAGCAGCCAACAACAAGGGAGGAATGAGCAGTTCTTC.